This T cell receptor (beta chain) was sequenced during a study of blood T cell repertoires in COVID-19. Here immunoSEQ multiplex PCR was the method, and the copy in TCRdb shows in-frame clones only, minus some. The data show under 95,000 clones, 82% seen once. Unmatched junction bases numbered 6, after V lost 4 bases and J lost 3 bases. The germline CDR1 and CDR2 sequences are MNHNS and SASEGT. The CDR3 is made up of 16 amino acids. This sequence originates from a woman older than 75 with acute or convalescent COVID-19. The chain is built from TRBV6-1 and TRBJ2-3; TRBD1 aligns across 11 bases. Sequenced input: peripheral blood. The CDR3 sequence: CASSGLGQGATDTQYF. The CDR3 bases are TGTGCCAGCAGTGGCCTAGGACAGGGGGCGACAGATACGCAGTATTTT.